A selection of T cell receptor beta chains follows, all from one sample in a study of T cell repertoires in cytomegalovirus infection. Their antigens are not known. TCRdb re-analysed the reads in MiXCR, keeping a single row per CDR3 protein. The data show about 130,000 distinct CDR3 sequences, about 24% seen once. Sequencing used PBMCs, sequenced either directly or after in vitro stimulation (not recorded which). The origin of the receptors is a human donor in good health (CMV status not recorded). Some clones in this sample may be carry-over from other donors' samples. Each CDR3 is given with its conserved first and last residue. Each record gives: clone size, D gene, V gene, J gene, CDR3 protein, CDR3 DNA. D genes are given only for firm matches. Only some rows state a clone size, as once, few, many or a class for expanded clones.

few	TRBD1	TRBV19	TRBJ2-1	CASSGWTGDANEQFF	TGTGCCAGTAGTGGGTGGACAGGGGATGCTAATGAGCAGTTCTTC
few	-	TRBV27	TRBJ1-5	CASSLSISYSNQPQHF	TGTGCCAGCAGTTTATCGATCAGTTATAGCAATCAGCCCCAGCATTTT
-	TRBD2	TRBV28	TRBJ2-3	CASTRGGDTQYF	TGTGCCAGCACGCGCGGGGGGGATACGCAGTATTTT
-	-	TRBV19	TRBJ1-2	CASSLWGQIGFYGYTF	TGTGCCAGTAGTTTATGGGGGCAGATCGGATTCTATGGCTACACCTTC
many	-	TRBV29-1	TRBJ1-3	CSVGGGSGNTIYF	TGCAGCGTTGGGGGGGGATCTGGAAACACCATATATTTT
-	-	TRBV12-3/TRBV12-4	TRBJ1-2	CASSIDSGAGLNYGYTF	TGTGCCAGCAGTATCGATTCGGGGGCAGGGCTAAACTATGGCTACACCTTC
few	-	TRBV5-4	TRBJ2-5	CASSLDRGTQYF	TGTGCCAGCAGCTTGGACCGTGGGACCCAGTACTTC
few	-	TRBV14	TRBJ2-1	CASSLQGVAPRSRRFF	TGTGCCAGCAGCCTTCAAGGGGTAGCGCCACGCTCTCGGCGGTTCTTC
-	TRBD2	TRBV7-6	TRBJ2-2	CASSLEREQVGELFF	TGTGCCAGCAGCTTAGAGCGGGAGCAAGTCGGGGAGCTGTTTTTT
few	-	TRBV6-2/TRBV6-3	TRBJ2-2	CASRVGISTGELFF	TGTGCCAGCAGAGTAGGGATCTCCACCGGGGAGCTGTTTTTT
-	-	TRBV20-1	TRBJ1-6	CSAPGTDNSPLHF	TGCAGTGCTCCTGGGACGGATAATTCACCCCTCCACTTT
-	-	TRBV6-6	TRBJ2-2	CASSALMNTGELFF	TGTGCCAGCAGTGCCCTGATGAACACCGGGGAGCTGTTTTTT
-	TRBD1	TRBV6-6	TRBJ1-4	CASSYSHQGGYEKLFF	TGTGCCAGCAGTTACTCGCATCAGGGGGGGTATGAAAAACTGTTTTTT
few	TRBD2	TRBV7-3	TRBJ2-1	CASSLTSGNYNEQFF	TGTGCCAGCAGCTTGACTAGCGGGAACTACAATGAGCAGTTCTTC
many	TRBD2	TRBV6-2/TRBV6-3	TRBJ2-1	CASSPGTRHWSNSYNEQFF	TGTGCCAGCAGCCCCGGGACTAGGCATTGGAGTAACTCCTACAATGAGCAGTTCTTC
many	TRBD1	TRBV7-8	TRBJ2-5	CASNLQGMVTQYF	TGTGCCAGCAACTTACAGGGGATGGTGACCCAGTACTTC
-	-	TRBV6-5	TRBJ2-1	CASSPAGAGFTNEQFF	TGTGCCAGCAGTCCGGCGGGGGCGGGATTCACGAATGAGCAGTTCTTC
once	-	TRBV27	TRBJ1-1	CASSIFTGDTEAFF	TGTGCCAGCAGTATATTCACAGGAGACACTGAAGCTTTCTTT
-	TRBD1	TRBV7-2	TRBJ2-2	CASSPGQGVTGELFF	TGTGCCAGCAGCCCGGGACAGGGGGTCACCGGGGAGCTGTTTTTT
few	TRBD1	TRBV11-2	TRBJ1-1	CASSPGTGKTEAFF	TGTGCCAGCAGCCCCGGGACAGGGAAAACTGAAGCTTTCTTT
-	-	TRBV20-1	TRBJ2-3	CSAPKGTLTDTQYF	TGCAGTGCCCCTAAAGGGACTTTAACAGATACGCAGTATTTT
-	-	TRBV6-6	TRBJ1-6	CASSYSGGRSPLHF	TGTGCCAGCAGTTACTCTGGGGGTAGATCACCCCTCCACTTT
few	TRBD1	TRBV7-2	TRBJ2-7	CASSIGGLSYEQYF	TGTGCCAGCAGCATAGGGGGCTTAAGCTACGAGCAGTACTTC
-	-	TRBV4-3	TRBJ2-4	CASSQEMGGGIQYF	TGCGCCAGCAGCCAAGAAATGGGAGGCGGCATTCAGTACTTC
few	TRBD2	TRBV20-1	TRBJ2-3	CSAHRASGTDTQYF	TGCAGTGCTCATCGGGCTAGCGGGACAGATACGCAGTATTTT
few	-	TRBV4-2	TRBJ2-1	CASSHSSNEQFF	TGTGCCAGCAGCCACAGTTCCAATGAGCAGTTCTTC
once	-	TRBV9	TRBJ2-1	CASTLGQGKYNEQFF	TGTGCCAGCACCCTGGGGCAGGGGAAATACAATGAGCAGTTCTTC
-	-	TRBV4-3	TRBJ2-1	CASSQGGGTYNEQFF	TGCGCCAGCAGCCAAGGAGGCGGGACCTACAATGAGCAGTTCTTC
many	-	TRBV4-3	TRBJ2-7	CASSQDGLGSYEQYF	TGCGCCAGCAGCCAAGATGGGTTGGGCTCCTACGAGCAGTACTTC
-	-	TRBV18	TRBJ2-1	CASSPRTPNNEQFF	TGTGCCAGCTCACCAAGGACCCCCAACAATGAGCAGTTCTTC